Listed below are T cell receptor beta chains from one sample, sequenced in a study of CD8 T cells in Susac syndrome. TCRdb re-called the immunoSEQ multiplex PCR reads with MiXCR, one entry per CDR3 protein. Here the sample spans some 240,000 distinct CDR3 sequences, less than 96% being singletons. Source material: CD4+ T cells from PBMCs. These TCRs come from a human donor with Susac syndrome. CDR3s include the opening cysteine and the closing phenylalanine or tryptophan. Each record gives: clone size, D gene, V gene, J gene, CDR3 DNA, CDR3 protein. D genes are given only for firm matches. Expanded clones get a size class; other rows say once, few or many, or leave the size out.

>.|.|TRBV20-1|TRBJ2-3
TGCAGTGCTGGCCCAGCTGGGAGTCGAACAGATACGCAGTATTTT
CSAGPAGSRTDTQYF
>.|.|TRBV27|TRBJ1-2
TGTGCCAGCAGTTTCAAACAGCCTAACTATGGCTACACCTTC
CASSFKQPNYGYTF
>.|.|TRBV28|TRBJ2-1
TGTGCCAGCAGTAGTGGGAGTTGGCAATACAATGAGCAGTTCTTC
CASSSGSWQYNEQFF
>.|.|TRBV29-1|TRBJ1-2
TGCAGCGTTGTGGTGACAGGCGAATATGGCTACACCTTC
CSVVVTGEYGYTF
>.|TRBD1|TRBV20-1|TRBJ1-4
TGCAGTGCTAGAGATGACAGGGTCGAAAAACTGTTTTTT
CSARDDRVEKLFF
>.|TRBD2|TRBV2|TRBJ2-7
TGTGCCAGCAGTGAGGGAAGAGCGGGAGTCGACGAGCAGTACTTC
CASSEGRAGVDEQYF
>.|.|TRBV13|TRBJ2-3
TGTGCCAGCAGCTTAGTCTCGGGGGATACGCAGTATTTT
CASSLVSGDTQYF
>.|.|TRBV11-2|TRBJ2-5
TGTGCCAGCAGCTTAGATCTAGCAGGGGAGACCCAGTACTTC
CASSLDLAGETQYF
>.|.|TRBV12-3/TRBV12-4|TRBJ2-1
TGTGCCAGCAGCTCCGGCCGTTACCATCTAGGGCGGGCGAATGAGCAGTTCTTC
CASSSGRYHLGRANEQFF
>.|.|TRBV7-3|TRBJ2-6
TGTGCCAGCAGCGAGAGCTCTGGGGCCAACGTCCTGACTTTC
CASSESSGANVLTF
>.|TRBD1|TRBV29-1|TRBJ1-5
TGCAGCGTTTTCACAGGGGGCTCCAATCAGCCCCAGCATTTT
CSVFTGGSNQPQHF
>.|TRBD1|TRBV27|TRBJ1-4
TGTGCCAGTAAAGGACAGGTTCATGAAAAACTGTTTTTT
CASKGQVHEKLFF
>.|.|TRBV5-1|TRBJ1-1
TGCGCCAGCAGCCCACTGGACAGCCTGAACACTGAAGCTTTCTTT
CASSPLDSLNTEAFF
>.|TRBD1|TRBV20-1|TRBJ1-5
TGCAGTGCTAGCCGACAGGGGAATAGCAATCAGCCCCAGCATTTT
CSASRQGNSNQPQHF
>.|TRBD1|TRBV7-2|TRBJ2-5
TGTGCCAGCAGCACGGGACAGCCTGGGGAGACCCAGTACTTC
CASSTGQPGETQYF
>.|.|TRBV20-1|TRBJ1-2
TGCAGTGCTAGAAGCTTGGCCTACAGGAATGGCTACACCTTC
CSARSLAYRNGYTF
>once|.|TRBV30|TRBJ2-4
TGTGCCTGGAGCCGTCTAGCCAAAAACATTCAGTACTTC
CAWSRLAKNIQYF
>.|.|TRBV12-3/TRBV12-4|TRBJ2-2
TGTGCCAGCAGCGTGCCGACCGGGGAGCTGTTTTTT
CASSVPTGELFF
>once|.|TRBV30|TRBJ2-3
TGTGCCTGGAGTTTACGATTAGGGCCCACAGATACGCAGTATTTT
CAWSLRLGPTDTQYF
>.|TRBD2|TRBV4-1|TRBJ2-1
TGCGCCAGCAGCCACGGAGTCGAAGCGGGAGTATCTGAGCAGTTCTTC
CASSHGVEAGVSEQFF
>.|TRBD2|TRBV29-1|TRBJ2-1
TGCAGCGTTAGGCGGGAGTACTACAATGAGCAGTTCTTC
CSVRREYYNEQFF
>.|.|TRBV14|TRBJ1-1
TGTGCCAGCAGCCAAGATGCCGGCCGGAGGGCTTTCTTT
CASSQDAGRRAFF
>.|.|TRBV7-2|TRBJ2-7
TGTGCCAGCAGCTTAGCGTGGGACGGGGGCTCCTACGAGCAGTACTTC
CASSLAWDGGSYEQYF
>.|.|TRBV11-2|TRBJ1-1
TGTGCCAGCAGCGTGCGGACACAATCTGAAGCTTTCTTT
CASSVRTQSEAFF
>.|.|TRBV20-1|TRBJ1-4
TGCAGTGCTAAGATCGGTAATGAAAAACTGTTTTTT
CSAKIGNEKLFF
>once|TRBD1|TRBV24-1|TRBJ2-7
TGTGCCACCCGGACAGGGGAGAGGGACGAGCAGTACTTC
CATRTGERDEQYF
>.|TRBD1|TRBV9|TRBJ2-5
TGTGCCAGCAGCGTGGCAGGGGGAACGGAAGGGACCCAGTACTTC
CASSVAGGTEGTQYF
>.|.|TRBV12-3/TRBV12-4|TRBJ2-7
TGTGCCAGCGGTCCTCTAAGGGAGCAGTACTTC
CASGPLREQYF
>.|.|TRBV20-1|TRBJ1-5
TGCAGTGCTAGGGGGGGTTTTGATCAGCCCCAGCATTTT
CSARGGFDQPQHF
>.|.|TRBV6-5|TRBJ1-2
TGTGCCAGCAGTTACTCGAATGTAGGGATTCAAGGCTATGGCTACACCTTC
CASSYSNVGIQGYGYTF
>.|TRBD1|TRBV14|TRBJ1-3
TGTGCCAGCAGCCAAGTAAGGGGGCGCGCTGGAAACACCATATATTTT
CASSQVRGRAGNTIYF